This TCR beta chain was identified during a study of blood T cell repertoires in COVID-19. Overall study: The origin of the acute and convalescent COVID-19 samples was the United States, Italy and Spain. From T cells, B-cell-depleted T cells, or PBMCs came the material, which was cDNA or gDNA.

Original processing notes: Reference gene primer amplification yielded estimated nucleated cell counts. Sequencing used immunoSEQ multiplex PCR; TCRdb keeps in-frame clones, though not all of them. The V and J calls and clone size come from that table; D and trimming were worked out from the DNA. The sample lists 110,000 or so clones, over 80% seen once, with 15% to 20% in the top ten. V lost 5 bases and J 6 bases, leaving 7 bases between the germline ends. Per the germline V gene, CDR1 is LGHNT and CDR2 is FRNRAP. CDR3 length equals 12 residues. Material for sequencing was peripheral blood. This rearrangement joins TRBV12-5 to TRBJ2-2; D perhaps matches TRBD2 (6 bases). This sequence originates from a woman aged 55-69 years with acute or convalescent COVID-19. CDR3: CASGPGAGELFF. The CDR3 DNA follows: TGTGCTAGTGGTCCGGGGGCCGGGGAGCTGTTTTTT. Using reference TRBV12-5 and TRBJ2-2 for the parts outside the CDR3, the full variable domain is DARVTQTPRHKVTEMGQEVTMRCQPILGHNTVFWYRQTMMQGLELLAYFRNRAPLDDSGMPKDRFSAEMPDATLATLKIQPSEPRDSAVYFCASGPGAGELFFGEGSRLTVL.